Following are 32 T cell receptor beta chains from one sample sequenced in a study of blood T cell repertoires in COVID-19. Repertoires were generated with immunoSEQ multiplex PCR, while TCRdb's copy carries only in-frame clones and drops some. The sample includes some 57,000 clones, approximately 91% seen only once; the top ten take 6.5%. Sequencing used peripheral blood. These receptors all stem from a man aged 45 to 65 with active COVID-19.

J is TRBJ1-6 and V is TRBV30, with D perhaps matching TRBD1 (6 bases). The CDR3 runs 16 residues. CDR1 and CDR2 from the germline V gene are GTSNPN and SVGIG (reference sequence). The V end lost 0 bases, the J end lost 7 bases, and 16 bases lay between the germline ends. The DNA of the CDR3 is TGTGCCTGGAGTGTCCCAGGGACATATGGCAATTCACCCCTCCACTTT. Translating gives CAWSVPGTYGNSPLHF. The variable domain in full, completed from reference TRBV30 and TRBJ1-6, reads SQTIHQWPATLVQPVGSPLSLECTVEGTSNPNLYWYRQAAGRGLQLLFYSVGIGQISSEVPQNLSASRPQDRQFILSSKKLLLSDSGFYLCAWSVPGTYGNSPLHFGNGTRLTVT.

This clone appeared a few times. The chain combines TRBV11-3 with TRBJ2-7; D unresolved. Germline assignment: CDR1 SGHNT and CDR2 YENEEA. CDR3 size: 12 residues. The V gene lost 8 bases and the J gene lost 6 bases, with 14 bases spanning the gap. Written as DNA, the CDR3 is TGTGCCAGCGGCAGTAGGTCGGGCGAGCAGTACTTC. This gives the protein CASGSRSGEQYF.

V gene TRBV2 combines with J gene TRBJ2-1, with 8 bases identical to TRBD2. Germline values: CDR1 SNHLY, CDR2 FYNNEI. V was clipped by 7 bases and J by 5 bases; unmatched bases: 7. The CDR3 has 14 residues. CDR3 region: CASTRGGYNNEQFF. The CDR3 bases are TGTGCCAGCACTCGGGGGGGGTACAACAATGAGCAGTTCTTC.

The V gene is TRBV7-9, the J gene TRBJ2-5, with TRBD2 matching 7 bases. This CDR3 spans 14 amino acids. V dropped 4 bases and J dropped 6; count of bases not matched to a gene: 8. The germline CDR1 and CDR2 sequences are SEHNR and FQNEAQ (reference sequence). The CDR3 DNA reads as TGTGCCAGCAGCTCGTTGGGAGGGCTGCAGACCCAGTACTTC. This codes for CASSSLGGLQTQYF.

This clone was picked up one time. The CDR3 region is CASRADRVGELFF. CDR3 in DNA: TGTGCCAGCAGAGCGGACCGGGTCGGGGAGCTGTTTTTT. The chain is built from TRBV2 and TRBJ2-2, with a possible D match to TRBD2 (5 bases). CDR1 SNHLY and CDR2 FYNNEI come from the germline V gene. The V gene lost 6 bases and the J gene lost 7 bases, with 12 bases spanning the gap. CDR3 size: 13 residues.

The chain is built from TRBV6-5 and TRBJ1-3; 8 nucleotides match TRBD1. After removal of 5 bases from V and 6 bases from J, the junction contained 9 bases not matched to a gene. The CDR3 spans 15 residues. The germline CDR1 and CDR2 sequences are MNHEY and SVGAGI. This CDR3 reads CASSPRGQGENTIYF. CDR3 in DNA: TGTGCCAGCAGTCCACGTGGACAGGGAGAAAACACCATATATTTT.

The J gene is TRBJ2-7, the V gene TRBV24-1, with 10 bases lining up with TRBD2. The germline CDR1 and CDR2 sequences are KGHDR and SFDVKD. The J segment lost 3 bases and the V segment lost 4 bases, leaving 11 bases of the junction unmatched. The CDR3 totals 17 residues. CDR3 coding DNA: TGTGCCACCAGTGACGGGAGCGGGGGGGAGTTAGACTACGAGCAGTACTTC. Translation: CATSDGSGGELDYEQYF.

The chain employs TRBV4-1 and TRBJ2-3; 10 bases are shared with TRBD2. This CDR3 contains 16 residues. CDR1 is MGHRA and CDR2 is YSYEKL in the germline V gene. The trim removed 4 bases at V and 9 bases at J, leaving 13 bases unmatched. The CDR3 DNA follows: TGCGCCAGCAGCCTCACTAGCGGGGTAAACCCGGGGACGCAGTATTTT. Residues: CASSLTSGVNPGTQYF.

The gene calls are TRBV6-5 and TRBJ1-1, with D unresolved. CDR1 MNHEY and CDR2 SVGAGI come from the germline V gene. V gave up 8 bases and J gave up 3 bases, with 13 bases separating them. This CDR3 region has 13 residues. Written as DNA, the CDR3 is TGTGCCAGCGTGATCCCCAGGCACACTGAAGCTTTCTTT. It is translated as CASVIPRHTEAFF.

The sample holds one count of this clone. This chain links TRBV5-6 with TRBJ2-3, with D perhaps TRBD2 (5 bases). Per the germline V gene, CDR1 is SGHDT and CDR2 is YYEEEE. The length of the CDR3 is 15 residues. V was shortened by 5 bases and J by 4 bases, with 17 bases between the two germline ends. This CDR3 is CASRRSSTAADTQYF. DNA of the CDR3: TGTGCCAGCAGACGGTCTAGCACGGCTGCAGATACGCAGTATTTT.

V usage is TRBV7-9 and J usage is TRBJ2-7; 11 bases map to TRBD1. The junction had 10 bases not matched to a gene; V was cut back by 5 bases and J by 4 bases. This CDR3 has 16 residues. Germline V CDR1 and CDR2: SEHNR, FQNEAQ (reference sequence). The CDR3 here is CASSLGLGQGAYEQYF. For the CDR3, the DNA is TGTGCCAGCAGCCTGGGTCTTGGACAGGGGGCGTACGAGCAGTACTTC.

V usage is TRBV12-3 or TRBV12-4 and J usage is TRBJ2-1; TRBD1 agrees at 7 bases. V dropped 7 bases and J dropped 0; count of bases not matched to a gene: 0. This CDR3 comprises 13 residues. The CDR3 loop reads CASTGGSYNEQFF. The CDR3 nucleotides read TGTGCCAGCACAGGGGGCTCCTACAATGAGCAGTTCTTC.

CDR3 region: CASGRGPGNEQFF. The CDR3 DNA follows: TGTGCCAGCGGAAGGGGGCCGGGTAATGAGCAGTTCTTC. This rearrangement joins TRBV11-3 to TRBJ2-1; TRBD1 matches 7 bases. From germline, CDR1 is SGHNT and CDR2 YENEEA. V trimming: 8 bases; J trimming: 7 bases; junction bases outside the gene matches: 8. This CDR3 region has 13 residues.

CDR3: CASRRGGAVYEQYF. The DNA for the CDR3 is TGTGCCAGCCGCCGCGGGGGGGCCGTATACGAGCAGTACTTC. J is TRBJ2-7 and V is TRBV18; TRBD2 aligns across 9 bases. The germline V gene has CDR1 KGHSH and CDR2 LQKENI. V shed 8 bases, J shed 4 bases, and the junction held 9 bases outside the gene matches. This CDR3 region has 14 residues.

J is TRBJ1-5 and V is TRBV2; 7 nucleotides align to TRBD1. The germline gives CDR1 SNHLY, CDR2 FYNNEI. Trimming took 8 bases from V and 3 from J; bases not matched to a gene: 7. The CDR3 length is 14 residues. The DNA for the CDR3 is TGTGCCAGCTCGGACAGGAAAGACAATCAGCCCCAGCATTTT. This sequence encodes CASSDRKDNQPQHF.

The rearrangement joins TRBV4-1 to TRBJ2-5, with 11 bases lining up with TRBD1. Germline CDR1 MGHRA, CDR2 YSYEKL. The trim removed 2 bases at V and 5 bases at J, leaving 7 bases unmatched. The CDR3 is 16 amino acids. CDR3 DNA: TGCGCCAGCAGCCAACGGACAGGGGGCCATTCGGAGACCCAGTACTTC. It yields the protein CASSQRTGGHSETQYF.

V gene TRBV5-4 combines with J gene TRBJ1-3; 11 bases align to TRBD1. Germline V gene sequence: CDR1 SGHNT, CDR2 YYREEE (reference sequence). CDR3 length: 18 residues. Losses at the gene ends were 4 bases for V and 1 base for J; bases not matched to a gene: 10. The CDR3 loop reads CASSDRDRGFSSGNTIYF. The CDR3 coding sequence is TGTGCCAGCAGCGACCGGGACAGGGGGTTTTCATCTGGAAACACCATATATTTT.

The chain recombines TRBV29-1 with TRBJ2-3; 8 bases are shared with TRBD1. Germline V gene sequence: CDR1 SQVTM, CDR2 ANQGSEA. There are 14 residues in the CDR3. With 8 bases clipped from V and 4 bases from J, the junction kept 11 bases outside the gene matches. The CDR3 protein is CSISRDRTADTQYF. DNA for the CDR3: TGCAGCATATCCCGGGACAGGACGGCAGATACGCAGTATTTT.

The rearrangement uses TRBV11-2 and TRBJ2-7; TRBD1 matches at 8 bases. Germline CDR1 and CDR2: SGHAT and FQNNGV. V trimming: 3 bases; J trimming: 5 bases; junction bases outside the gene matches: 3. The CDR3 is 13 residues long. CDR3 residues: CASSFGQGNEQYF. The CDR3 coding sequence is TGTGCCAGCAGCTTCGGACAGGGAAACGAGCAGTACTTC.

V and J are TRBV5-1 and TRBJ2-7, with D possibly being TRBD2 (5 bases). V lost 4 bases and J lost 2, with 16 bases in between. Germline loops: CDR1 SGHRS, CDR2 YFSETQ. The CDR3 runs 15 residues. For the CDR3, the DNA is TGCGCCAGCAGCGAGATCGCCAGCGGCGCCTACGAGCAGTACTTC. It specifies CASSEIASGAYEQYF.

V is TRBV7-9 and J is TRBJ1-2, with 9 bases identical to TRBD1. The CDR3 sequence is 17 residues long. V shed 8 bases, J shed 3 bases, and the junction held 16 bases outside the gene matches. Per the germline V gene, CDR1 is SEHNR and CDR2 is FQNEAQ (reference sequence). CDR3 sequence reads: CASQKRGTGGEDYGYTF. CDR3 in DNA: TGTGCCAGCCAAAAGAGGGGTACAGGGGGCGAGGACTATGGCTACACCTTC.

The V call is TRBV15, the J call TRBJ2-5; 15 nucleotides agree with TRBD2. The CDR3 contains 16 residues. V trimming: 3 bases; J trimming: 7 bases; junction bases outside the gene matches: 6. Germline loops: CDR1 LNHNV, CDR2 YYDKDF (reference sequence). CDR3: CATSSPRTSGRGTQYF. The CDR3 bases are TGTGCCACCAGCAGTCCCCGGACTAGCGGGAGGGGGACCCAGTACTTC.

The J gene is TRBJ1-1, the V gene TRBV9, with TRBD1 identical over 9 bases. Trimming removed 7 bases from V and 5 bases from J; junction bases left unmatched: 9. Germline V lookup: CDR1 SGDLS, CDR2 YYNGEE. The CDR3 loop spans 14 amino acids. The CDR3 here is CASGQQGARTEAFF. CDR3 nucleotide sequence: TGTGCCAGCGGTCAACAGGGGGCTCGGACTGAAGCTTTCTTT.

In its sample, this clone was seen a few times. CDR3 sequence: CASGRTSGRAPAHEQYF. CDR3 nucleotide sequence: TGTGCTAGTGGGCGTACTAGCGGGAGGGCCCCCGCGCACGAGCAGTACTTC. The genes are TRBV12-5 and TRBJ2-7; 13 bases agree with TRBD2. Germline CDR1 LGHNT, CDR2 FRNRAP. The CDR3 is 17 residues long. The ends lost 6 bases at V and 5 bases at J; junction bases unmatched: 13. The whole variable domain, remainder taken from reference TRBV12-5 and TRBJ2-7, is DARVTQTPRHKVTEMGQEVTMRCQPILGHNTVFWYRQTMMQGLELLAYFRNRAPLDDSGMPKDRFSAEMPDATLATLKIQPSEPRDSAVYFCASGRTSGRAPAHEQYFGPGTRLTVT.

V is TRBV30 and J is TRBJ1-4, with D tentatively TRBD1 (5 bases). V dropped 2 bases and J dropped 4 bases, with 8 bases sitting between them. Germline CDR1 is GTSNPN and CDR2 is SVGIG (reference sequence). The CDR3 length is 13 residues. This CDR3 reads CAWSRDFNEKLFF. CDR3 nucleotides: TGTGCCTGGAGTCGGGACTTTAATGAAAAACTGTTTTTT.

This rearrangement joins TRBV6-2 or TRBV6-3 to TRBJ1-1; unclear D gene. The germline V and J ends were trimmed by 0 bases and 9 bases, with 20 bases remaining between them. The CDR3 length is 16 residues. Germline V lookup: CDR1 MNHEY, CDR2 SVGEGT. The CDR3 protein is CASSYSFSDGIGKAFF. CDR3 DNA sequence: TGTGCCAGCAGTTACTCGTTCTCGGACGGGATAGGGAAAGCTTTCTTT.

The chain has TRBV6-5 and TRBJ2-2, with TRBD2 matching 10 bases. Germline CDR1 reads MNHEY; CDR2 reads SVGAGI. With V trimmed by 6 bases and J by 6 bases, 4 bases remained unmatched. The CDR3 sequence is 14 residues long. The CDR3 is CASRGLAWSGELFF. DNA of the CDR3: TGTGCCAGCAGGGGACTAGCGTGGTCCGGGGAGCTGTTTTTT.

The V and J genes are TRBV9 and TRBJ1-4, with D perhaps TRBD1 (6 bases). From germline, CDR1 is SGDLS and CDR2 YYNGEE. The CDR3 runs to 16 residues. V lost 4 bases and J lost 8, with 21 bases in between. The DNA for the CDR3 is TGTGCCAGCAGCTCGAGCCGGGGGGCAGCAAAAGAAAAACTGTTTTTT. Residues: CASSSSRGAAKEKLFF. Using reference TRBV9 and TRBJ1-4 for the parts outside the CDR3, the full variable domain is DSGVTQTPKHLITATGQRVTLRCSPRSGDLSVYWYQQSLDQGLQFLIQYYNGEERAKGNILERFSAQQFPDLHSELNLSSLELGDSALYFCASSSSRGAAKEKLFFGSGTQLSVL.

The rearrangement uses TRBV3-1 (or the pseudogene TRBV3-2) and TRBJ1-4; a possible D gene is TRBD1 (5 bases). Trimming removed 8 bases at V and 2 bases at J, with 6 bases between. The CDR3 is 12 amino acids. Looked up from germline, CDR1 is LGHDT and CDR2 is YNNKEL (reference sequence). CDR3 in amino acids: CASGATNEKLFF. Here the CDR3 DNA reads TGTGCCAGCGGGGCGACTAATGAAAAACTGTTTTTT.

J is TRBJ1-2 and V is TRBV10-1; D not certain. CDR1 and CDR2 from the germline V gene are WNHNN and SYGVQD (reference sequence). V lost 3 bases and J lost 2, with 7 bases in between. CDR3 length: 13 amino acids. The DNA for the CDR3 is TGCGCCAGCAGTGAATCCGGGAACTATGGCTACACCTTC. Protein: CASSESGNYGYTF.

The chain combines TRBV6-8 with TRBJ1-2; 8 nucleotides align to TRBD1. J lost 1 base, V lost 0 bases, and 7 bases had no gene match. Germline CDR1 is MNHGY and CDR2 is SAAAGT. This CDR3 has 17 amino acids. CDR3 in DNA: TGTGCCAGCAGTTACTCGACCCTAACAGGGGGTAACTATGGCTACACCTTC. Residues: CASSYSTLTGGNYGYTF.

The CDR3 DNA follows: TGTGCCAGCGTGGAGACAGGGTCCTACGAGCAGTACTTC. This translates into CASVETGSYEQYF. The genes are TRBV7-9 and TRBJ2-7, with 7 bases matching TRBD1. Looked up from germline, CDR1 is SEHNR and CDR2 is FQNEAQ (reference sequence). CDR3 length: 13 residues. V shed 8 bases, J shed 1 base, and the junction held 5 bases outside the gene matches.